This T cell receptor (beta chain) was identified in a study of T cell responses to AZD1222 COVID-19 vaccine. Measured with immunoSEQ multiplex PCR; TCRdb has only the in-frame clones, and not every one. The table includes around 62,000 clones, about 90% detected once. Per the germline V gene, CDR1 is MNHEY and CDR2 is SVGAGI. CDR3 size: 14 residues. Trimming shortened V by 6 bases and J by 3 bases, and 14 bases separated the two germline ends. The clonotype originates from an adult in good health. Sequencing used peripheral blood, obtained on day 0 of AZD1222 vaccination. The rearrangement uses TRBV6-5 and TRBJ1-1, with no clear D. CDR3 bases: TGTGCCAGCAGATCACCGGACGGTGACACTGAAGCTTTCTTT. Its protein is CASRSPDGDTEAFF.